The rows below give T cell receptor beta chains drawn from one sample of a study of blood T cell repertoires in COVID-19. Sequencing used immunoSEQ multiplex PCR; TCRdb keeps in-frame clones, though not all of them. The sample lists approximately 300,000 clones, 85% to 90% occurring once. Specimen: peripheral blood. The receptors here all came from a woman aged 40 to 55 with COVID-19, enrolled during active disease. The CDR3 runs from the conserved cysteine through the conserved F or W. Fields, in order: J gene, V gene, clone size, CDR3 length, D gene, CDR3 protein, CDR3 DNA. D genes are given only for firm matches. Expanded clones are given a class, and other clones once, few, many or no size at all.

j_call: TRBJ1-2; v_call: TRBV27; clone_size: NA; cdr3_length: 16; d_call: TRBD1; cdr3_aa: CASSPSAGTGNQGYTF; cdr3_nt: TGTGCCAGCAGTCCATCCGCCGGGACAGGGAATCAAGGCTACACCTTC
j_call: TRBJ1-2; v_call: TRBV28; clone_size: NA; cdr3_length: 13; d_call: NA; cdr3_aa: CASKAFSNYGYTF; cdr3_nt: TGTGCCAGCAAAGCATTCTCGAACTATGGCTACACCTTC
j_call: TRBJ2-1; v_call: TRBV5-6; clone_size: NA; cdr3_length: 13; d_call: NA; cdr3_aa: CASSLVQDDEQFF; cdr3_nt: TGTGCCAGCAGCTTGGTCCAGGATGATGAGCAGTTCTTC
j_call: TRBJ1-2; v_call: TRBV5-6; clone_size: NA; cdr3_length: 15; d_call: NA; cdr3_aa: CASRLGGRANYGYTF; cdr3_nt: TGTGCCAGCAGGCTGGGCGGGCGAGCTAACTATGGCTACACCTTC
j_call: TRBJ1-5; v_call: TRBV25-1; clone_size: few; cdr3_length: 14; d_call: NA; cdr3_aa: CASSEFGAHQPQHF; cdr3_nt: TGTGCCAGCAGTGAATTTGGGGCCCATCAGCCCCAGCATTTT
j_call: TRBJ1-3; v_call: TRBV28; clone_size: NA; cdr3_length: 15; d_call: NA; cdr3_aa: CASCPISSSGNTIYF; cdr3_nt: TGTGCCAGCTGTCCGATATCGAGCTCTGGAAACACCATATATTTT
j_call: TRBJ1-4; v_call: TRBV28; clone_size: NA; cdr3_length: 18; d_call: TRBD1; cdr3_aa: CATKRIRDRPSTNEKLFF; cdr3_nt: TGTGCCACCAAAAGAATCCGGGACAGACCGTCAACTAATGAAAAACTGTTTTTT
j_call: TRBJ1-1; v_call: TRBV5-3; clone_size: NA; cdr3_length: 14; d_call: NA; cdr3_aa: CARRPDRTNTEAFF; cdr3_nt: TGTGCCAGAAGACCTGACAGGACGAACACTGAAGCTTTCTTT
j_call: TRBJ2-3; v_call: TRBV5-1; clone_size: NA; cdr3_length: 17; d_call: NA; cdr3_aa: CASSPTLRGGNGDTQYF; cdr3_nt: TGCGCCAGCAGCCCCACTTTAAGGGGGGGCAACGGAGATACGCAGTATTTT
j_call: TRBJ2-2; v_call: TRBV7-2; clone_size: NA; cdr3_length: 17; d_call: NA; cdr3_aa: CASSLLYGGSYTGELFF; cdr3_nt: TGTGCCAGCAGCTTATTATACGGGGGTTCTTACACCGGGGAGCTGTTTTTT
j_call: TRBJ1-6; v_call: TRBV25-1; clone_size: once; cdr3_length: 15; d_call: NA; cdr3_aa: CASSELEGGTSPLHF; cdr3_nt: TGTGCCAGCAGTGAATTGGAGGGGGGGACTTCACCCCTCCACTTT
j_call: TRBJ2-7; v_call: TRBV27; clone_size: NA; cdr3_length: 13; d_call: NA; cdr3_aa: CASSFGGRGEQYF; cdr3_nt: TGTGCCAGCAGTTTTGGGGGGAGAGGCGAGCAGTACTTC
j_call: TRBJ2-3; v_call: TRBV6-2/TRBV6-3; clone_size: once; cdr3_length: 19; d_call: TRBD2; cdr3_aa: CASSYRTSGDGPSTDTQYF; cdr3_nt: TGTGCCAGCAGTTACCGGACTAGTGGGGACGGACCCAGCACAGATACGCAGTATTTT
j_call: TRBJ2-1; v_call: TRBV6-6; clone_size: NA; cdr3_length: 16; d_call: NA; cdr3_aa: CASSYPLAGKLNEQFF; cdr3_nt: TGTGCCAGCAGTTACCCTCTTGCGGGGAAGCTGAATGAGCAGTTCTTC
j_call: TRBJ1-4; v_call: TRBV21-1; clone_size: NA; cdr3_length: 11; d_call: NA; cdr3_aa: CASSLHEKLFF; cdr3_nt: TGTGCCAGCAGTCTTCATGAAAAACTGTTTTTT
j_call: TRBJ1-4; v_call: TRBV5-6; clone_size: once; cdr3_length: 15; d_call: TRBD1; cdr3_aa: CASRHSGTGSEKLFF; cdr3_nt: TGTGCCAGCAGGCACTCCGGGACAGGGTCTGAAAAACTGTTTTTT
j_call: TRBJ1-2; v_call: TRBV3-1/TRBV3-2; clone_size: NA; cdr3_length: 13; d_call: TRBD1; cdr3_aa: CASSPTGNYGYTF; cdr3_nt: TGTGCCAGCAGCCCGACAGGGAACTATGGCTACACCTTC
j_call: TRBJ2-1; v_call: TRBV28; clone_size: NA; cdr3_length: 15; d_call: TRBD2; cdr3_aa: CVSSFRLAGENEQFF; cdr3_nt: TGTGTCAGCAGTTTTCGGCTAGCGGGAGAGAATGAGCAGTTCTTC
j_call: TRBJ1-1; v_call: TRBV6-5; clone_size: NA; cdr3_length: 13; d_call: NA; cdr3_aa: CASTTSWGVEAFF; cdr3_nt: TGTGCCAGCACCACCTCGTGGGGGGTTGAAGCTTTCTTT
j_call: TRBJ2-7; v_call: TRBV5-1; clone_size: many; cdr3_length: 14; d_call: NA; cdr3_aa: CASSPLGHSYEQYF; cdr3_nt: TGCGCCAGCAGCCCGCTCGGACACTCCTACGAGCAGTACTTC
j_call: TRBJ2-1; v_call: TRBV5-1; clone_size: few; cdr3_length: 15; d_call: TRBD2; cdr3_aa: CASSLGGSSYNEQFF; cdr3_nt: TGCGCCAGCAGCTTGGGCGGGAGCTCCTACAATGAGCAGTTCTTC
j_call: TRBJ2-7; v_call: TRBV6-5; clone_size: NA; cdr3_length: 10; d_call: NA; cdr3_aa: CASRYYEQYF; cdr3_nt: TGTGCCAGCAGATACTACGAGCAGTACTTC
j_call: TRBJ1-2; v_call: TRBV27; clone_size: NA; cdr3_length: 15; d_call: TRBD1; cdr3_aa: CASSSDHRGLNGYTF; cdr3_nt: TGTGCCAGCAGTTCCGATCACAGGGGGTTGAATGGCTACACCTTC
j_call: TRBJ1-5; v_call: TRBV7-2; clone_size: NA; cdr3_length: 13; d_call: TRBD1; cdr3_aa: CASSLGQGQPQHF; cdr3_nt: TGTGCCAGCAGCTTAGGACAGGGGCAGCCCCAGCATTTT
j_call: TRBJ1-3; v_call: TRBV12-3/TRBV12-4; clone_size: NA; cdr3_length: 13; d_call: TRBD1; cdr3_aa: CADGTVAGNTIYF; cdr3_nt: TGTGCCGATGGGACAGTAGCTGGAAACACCATATATTTT
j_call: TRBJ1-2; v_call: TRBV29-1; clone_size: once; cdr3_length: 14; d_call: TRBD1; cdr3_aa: CSASKTGTADGYTF; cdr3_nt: TGCAGCGCCTCTAAAACAGGGACAGCGGATGGCTACACCTTC
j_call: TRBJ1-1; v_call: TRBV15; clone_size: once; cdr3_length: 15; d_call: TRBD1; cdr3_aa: CATSRTGGRGTEAFF; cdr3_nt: TGTGCCACCAGCAGGACAGGGGGCCGCGGAACTGAAGCTTTCTTT
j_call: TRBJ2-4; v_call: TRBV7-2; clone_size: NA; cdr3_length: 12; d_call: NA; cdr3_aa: CASSPGEAAQYF; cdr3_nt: TGTGCCAGCAGCCCCGGTGAGGCTGCTCAGTACTTC